This T cell receptor beta chain was documented in a study of beta chain features in type 1 diabetes. Overall study: No patient-donor differences in age, gender, total cells or subset yield. Examination of sorted cells across all samples involved about 99 million cells.

This clone has more than one count but fewer than ten. Investigators reverse transcribed all isolated RNA, so they sequenced expressed TCRB transcripts. Repertoires were generated with immunoSEQ multiplex PCR, while TCRdb's copy carries only in-frame clones and drops some. The sample carries fewer than 550,000 clones, approximately 10% recorded once. The V end was cut by 6 bases, the J end by 8 bases, with 19 bases between. Per the germline V gene, CDR1 is MGHRA and CDR2 is YSYEKL. This CDR3 has 15 amino acids. Specimen: naive CD4+ T cells from blood. The chain couples TRBV4-1 to TRBJ1-4; D ambiguous. This clonotype was obtained from a woman in her late teens or twenties in good health. Here the CDR3 reads CASRRTGSKEEKLFF. The CDR3 nucleotides are TGCGCCAGCAGGCGAACTGGGTCCAAGGAGGAAAAACTGTTTTTT.